Below, 17 T cell receptor beta chains from the same sample are listed, as sequenced in a study of long-term antiretroviral therapy in people with HIV (dated by TCRdb to between 2021 and 2022). Sequencing of the TRB variable region was done with the immunoSEQ hsTCRB v3.0 assay at survey level resolution. The immuneACCESS repertoire file appears here via TCRdb, limited to in-frame rearrangements. These files lack a portion of the clones; in checked studies, under half of the deficit traces to unresolved V genes, and the cause of the others is not known. The sample includes tens of thousands of clones, with roughly 87% observed a single time. The biggest ten clones account for over 10% of the sample. The sample consisted of unsorted PBMCs, taken 1.1 years after starting antiretroviral therapy. The receptor set was obtained from a man aged 18 to 29 with HIV.

This clone is medium-sized within its sample. V is TRBV19 and J is TRBJ2-7; tentative D call: TRBD2 (6 bases). Germline V gene sequence: CDR1 LNHDA, CDR2 SQIVND (reference sequence). CDR3 length: 14 residues. V lost 1 base, J lost 4 bases, and 11 bases lay in between. The CDR3 DNA is TGTGCCAGTAGTATAGTCGGCGGGGAATACGAGCAGTACTTC. As protein: CASSIVGGEYEQYF.

The chain combines TRBV27 with TRBJ2-1; 9 positions match TRBD1. The CDR3 covers 16 residues. Germline trimming cut 5 bases from V and 7 bases from J; bases unmatched to any gene: 12. Germline V gene sequence: CDR1 MNHEY, CDR2 SMNVEV (reference sequence). The CDR3 reads CASSLSGQGFMNEQFF. In DNA, the CDR3 is TGTGCCAGCAGTCTCTCGGGACAGGGTTTTATGAATGAGCAGTTCTTC.

This clone turned up a few times. V and J are TRBV4-2 and TRBJ2-1; TRBD2 aligns across 8 bases. Germline loops: CDR1 LGHNA, CDR2 YNFKEQ. There are 17 residues in the CDR3. The trim removed 0 bases at V and 1 base at J, leaving 5 bases unmatched. The CDR3 DNA sequence: TGTGCCAGCAGCCAAGAGGGAGCGGGGGCATCCTACAATGAGCAGTTCTTC. Translation gives CASSQEGAGASYNEQFF.

The rearrangement joins TRBV19 to TRBJ1-2, with D hard to call. CDR3 length: 13 residues. CDR1 and CDR2 from the germline V gene are LNHDA and SQIVND (reference sequence). Trimming took off 0 bases at V and 3 bases at J, with 5 bases between the two ends. The CDR3 DNA sequence: TGTGCCAGTAGTATAGACCCTTACTATGGCTACACCTTC. This sequence encodes CASSIDPYYGYTF.

The chain uses TRBV28 and TRBJ2-7; 7 bases align to TRBD1. Germline loops: CDR1 MDHEN, CDR2 SYDVKM. CDR3 length equals 14 residues. V was pared by 7 bases and J by 3 bases, with 9 bases of the junction left unmatched. Written as DNA, the CDR3 is TGTGCCAGCAACGTAAGGGGGCCGGGCTACGAGCAGTACTTC. Its protein product is CASNVRGPGYEQYF.

The CDR3 DNA sequence: TGTGCCAGCAGTGAAGTAGCGGGGGGCTCAGATACGCAGTATTTT. It translates to CASSEVAGGSDTQYF. The rearrangement joins TRBV6-4 to TRBJ2-3; the match to TRBD2 covers 10 bases. V lost 3 bases to trimming and J lost 4 bases; unmatched junction nucleotides: 4. CDR3 size: 15 residues. CDR1 and CDR2 from the germline V gene are MRHNA and SNTAGT.

The rearrangement links TRBV5-3 to TRBJ2-5; TRBD1 matches 8 bases. TRBV5-3 is filed as an ORF, its function uncertain. V dropped 4 bases and J dropped 6; count of bases not matched to a gene: 14. The length of the CDR3 is 16 residues. The CDR3: CARSVRGQGFLKTQYF. The CDR3, as DNA: TGTGCCAGAAGCGTAAGAGGACAGGGTTTCTTGAAGACCCAGTACTTC.

The CDR3 loop reads CAYGTVNTEAFF. DNA of the CDR3: TGTGCCTATGGGACGGTGAACACTGAAGCTTTCTTT. V is TRBV2 and J is TRBJ1-1; D might be TRBD1 (5 bases). Germline CDR1 reads SNHLY; CDR2 reads FYNNEI. Trimming took off 11 bases at V and 0 bases at J, with 10 bases between the two ends. The CDR3 spans 12 residues. Combining the CDR3 with reference TRBV2 and TRBJ1-1 gives the whole variable domain EPEVTQTPSHQVTQMGQEVILRCVPISNHLYFYWYRQILGQKVEFLVSFYNNEISEKSEIFDDQFSVERPDGSNFTLKIRSTKLEDSAMYFCAYGTVNTEAFFGQGTRLTVV.

The chain links TRBV15 to TRBJ2-5; 11 bases fit TRBD2. CDR3 length equals 14 residues. CDR1 and CDR2 (germline): LNHNV, YYDKDF (reference sequence). Losses at the gene ends were 7 bases for V and 3 bases for J; bases not matched to a gene: 4. This CDR3 reads CATTGTSGEETQYF. The CDR3 DNA sequence: TGTGCCACCACCGGGACTAGCGGAGAAGAGACCCAGTACTTC.

This chain joins TRBV5-4 and TRBJ2-7; 12 nucleotides match TRBD2. Germline lookup yields CDR1 SGHNT and CDR2 YYREEE (reference sequence). CDR3 size: 17 residues. V was pared by 0 bases and J by 1 base, with 5 bases of the junction left unmatched. The CDR3 reads CASSLEASGGASYEQYF. In nucleotides, the CDR3 is TGTGCCAGCAGCTTGGAGGCTAGCGGGGGGGCTTCCTACGAGCAGTACTTC.

The chain is built from TRBV19 and TRBJ2-7, with 7 bases identical to TRBD1. The CDR3 spans 14 residues. CDR1 LNHDA and CDR2 SQIVND come from the germline V gene (reference sequence). The ends lost 1 base at V and 3 bases at J; junction bases unmatched: 3. The CDR3 bases are TGTGCCAGTAGTATAGGGCAGGGGGACTACGAGCAGTACTTC. Translating it yields CASSIGQGDYEQYF.

This chain connects TRBV7-3 to TRBJ2-7; 8 bases fit TRBD1. The V gene end was trimmed by 5 bases and the J gene end by 0 bases; junction bases not matched to a gene: 6. Germline V gene sequence: CDR1 SGHTA, CDR2 FQGTGA. The CDR3 loop spans 15 amino acids. CDR3 nucleotide sequence: TGTGCCAGCAGCAAGGGGACAGGATCCTCCTACGAGCAGTACTTC. It encodes CASSKGTGSSYEQYF.

The chain employs TRBV10-3 and TRBJ1-5; D is perhaps TRBD1 (5 bases). The CDR3 consists of 13 residues. V lost 10 bases and J 2 bases, leaving 12 bases between the germline ends. The germline gives CDR1 ENHRY, CDR2 SYGVKD. The CDR3 region is CATRGEGNQPQHF. In DNA, the CDR3 is TGTGCCACCCGGGGGGAGGGCAATCAGCCCCAGCATTTT.

This clone has just a few counts. This rearrangement joins TRBV29-1 to TRBJ1-5; TRBD1 agrees at 7 bases. Germline values: CDR1 SQVTM, CDR2 ANQGSEA. The CDR3 is made up of 13 amino acids. Trimming cost V 6 bases and J 4 bases; bases outside gene matches: 6. CDR3 sequence reads: CSVLQGWNQPQHF. The CDR3, as DNA: TGCAGCGTGTTACAGGGGTGGAATCAGCCCCAGCATTTT.

This clone was recorded once. The chain combines TRBV29-1 with TRBJ2-1; perhaps TRBD1 as D (6 bases). Trimming cost V 6 bases and J 9 bases, with 12 bases left between them. The germline V gene has CDR1 SQVTM and CDR2 ANQGSEA. The CDR3 has 11 amino acids. The CDR3 sequence is CSVPQGSEQFF. Written as DNA, the CDR3 is TGCAGCGTGCCACAGGGAAGTGAGCAGTTCTTC.

This chain joins TRBV28 and TRBJ2-2; the D is unclear. Trimming took 9 bases from V and 1 from J, leaving 15 bases between them. The CDR3 consists of 15 residues. Germline V gene sequence: CDR1 MDHEN, CDR2 SYDVKM. CDR3 in DNA: TGTGCCAGTGGGGATAGGGCCTGGAACACCGGGGAGCTGTTTTTT. Translated: CASGDRAWNTGELFF.

This rearrangement joins TRBV28 to TRBJ1-2, with 8 positions matching TRBD1. V was pared by 5 bases and J by 2 bases, with 1 base of the junction left unmatched. This CDR3 has 13 amino acids. The germline gives CDR1 MDHEN, CDR2 SYDVKM. For the CDR3, the DNA is TGTGCCAGCAGTCGGGACAGGAACTATGGCTACACCTTC. This encodes CASSRDRNYGYTF.